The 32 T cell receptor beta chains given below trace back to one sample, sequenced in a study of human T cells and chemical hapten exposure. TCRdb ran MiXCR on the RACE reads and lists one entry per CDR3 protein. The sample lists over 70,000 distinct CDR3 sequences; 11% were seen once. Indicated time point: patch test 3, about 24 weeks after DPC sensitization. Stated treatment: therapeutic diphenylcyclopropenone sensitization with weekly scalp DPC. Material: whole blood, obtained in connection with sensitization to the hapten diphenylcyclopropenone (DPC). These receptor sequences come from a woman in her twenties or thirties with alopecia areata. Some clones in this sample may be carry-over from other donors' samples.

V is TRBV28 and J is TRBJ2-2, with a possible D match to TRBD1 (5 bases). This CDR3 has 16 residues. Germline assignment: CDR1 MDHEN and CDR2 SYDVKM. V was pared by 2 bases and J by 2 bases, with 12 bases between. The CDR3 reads CASSLTSGINTGELFF. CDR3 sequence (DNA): TGTGCCAGCAGTTTAACATCAGGGATAAACACCGGGGAGCTGTTTTTT. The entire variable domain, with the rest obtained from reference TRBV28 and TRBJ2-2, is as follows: DVKVTQSSRYLVKRTGEKVFLECVQDMDHENMFWYRQDPGLGLRLIYFSYDVKMKEKGDIPEGYSVSREKKERFSLILESASTNQTSMYLCASSLTSGINTGELFFGEGSRLTVL.

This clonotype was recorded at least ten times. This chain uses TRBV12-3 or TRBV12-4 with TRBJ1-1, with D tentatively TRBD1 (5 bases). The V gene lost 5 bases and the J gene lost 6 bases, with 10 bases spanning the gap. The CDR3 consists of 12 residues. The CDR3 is CASSGGWAEAFF. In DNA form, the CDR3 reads TGTGCCAGCAGTGGGGGGTGGGCTGAAGCTTTCTTT.

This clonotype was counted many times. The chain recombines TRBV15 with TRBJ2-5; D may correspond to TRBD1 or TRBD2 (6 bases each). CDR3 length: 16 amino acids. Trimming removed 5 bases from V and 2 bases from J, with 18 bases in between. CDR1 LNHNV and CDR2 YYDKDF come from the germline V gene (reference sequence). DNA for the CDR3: TGTGCCACCAGCGAGGGGGGAGGCAGATTACAAGAGACCCAGTACTTC. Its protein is CATSEGGGRLQETQYF.

The CDR3 DNA reads TGCAGTGCAGCGACAGGGAGGCACACTGAAGCTTTCTTT. As protein: CSAATGRHTEAFF. The chain carries TRBV20-1 and TRBJ1-1, with 7 bases fitting TRBD1. The germline V gene encodes CDR1 DFQATT and CDR2 SNEGSKA (reference sequence). V shed 6 bases, J shed 3 bases, and the junction held 7 bases outside the gene matches. CDR3 length: 13 amino acids.

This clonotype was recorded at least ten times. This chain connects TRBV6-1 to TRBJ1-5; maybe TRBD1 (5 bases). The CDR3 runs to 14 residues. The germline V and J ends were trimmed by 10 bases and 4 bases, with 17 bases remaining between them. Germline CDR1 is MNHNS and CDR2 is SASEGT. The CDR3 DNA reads TGTGCCACCTCCCCGGGACTGGCTAATCAGCCCCAGCATTTT. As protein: CATSPGLANQPQHF.

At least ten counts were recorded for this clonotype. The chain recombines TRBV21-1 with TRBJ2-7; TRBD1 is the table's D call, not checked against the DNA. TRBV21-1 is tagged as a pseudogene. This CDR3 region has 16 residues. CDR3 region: CASRPLRGRKIYEQYV. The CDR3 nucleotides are TGTGCCAGCAGACCCCTCAGGGGGCGTAAAATCTACGAGCAGTACGTC.

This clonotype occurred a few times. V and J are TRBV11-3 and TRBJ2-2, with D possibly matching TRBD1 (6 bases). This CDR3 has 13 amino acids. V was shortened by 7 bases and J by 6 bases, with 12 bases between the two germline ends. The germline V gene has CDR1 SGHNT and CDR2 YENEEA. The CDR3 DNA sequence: TGTGCCAGCACGGACAGCCTTCCCGGGGAGCTGTTTTTT. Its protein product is CASTDSLPGELFF.

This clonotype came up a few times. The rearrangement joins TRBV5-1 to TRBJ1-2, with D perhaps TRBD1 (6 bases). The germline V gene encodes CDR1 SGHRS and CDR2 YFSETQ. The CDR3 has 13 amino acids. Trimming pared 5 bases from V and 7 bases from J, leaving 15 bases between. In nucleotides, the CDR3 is TGCGCCAGCAGTTCGCAGGGGATTGGTGGCTACACCTTC. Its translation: CASSSQGIGGYTF.

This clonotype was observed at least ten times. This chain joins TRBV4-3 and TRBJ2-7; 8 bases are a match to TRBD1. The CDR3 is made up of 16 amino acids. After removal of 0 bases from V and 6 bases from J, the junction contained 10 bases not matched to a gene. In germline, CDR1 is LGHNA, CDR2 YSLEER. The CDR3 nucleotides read TGCGCCAGCAGCCAAGATAGGGACAGGTGGAGTAGCGAGCAGTACTTC. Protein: CASSQDRDRWSSEQYF.

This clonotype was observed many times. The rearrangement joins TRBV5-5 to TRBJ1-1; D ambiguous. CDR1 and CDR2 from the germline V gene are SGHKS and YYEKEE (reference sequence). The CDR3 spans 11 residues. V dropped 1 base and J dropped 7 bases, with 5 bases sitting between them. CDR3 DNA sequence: TGTGCCAGCAGCTTGATCGGTGAAGCTTTCTTT. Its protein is CASSLIGEAFF.

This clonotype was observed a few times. CDR3 sequence: CASSGRNTEAFF. In DNA form, the CDR3 reads TGTGCCAGCAGCGGGAGGAACACTGAAGCTTTCTTT. The chain is built from TRBV27 and TRBJ1-1; D is uncertain. Germline V lookup: CDR1 MNHEY, CDR2 SMNVEV (reference sequence). This CDR3 has 12 amino acids. V lost 6 bases to trimming and J lost 1 base, with 6 bases between them.

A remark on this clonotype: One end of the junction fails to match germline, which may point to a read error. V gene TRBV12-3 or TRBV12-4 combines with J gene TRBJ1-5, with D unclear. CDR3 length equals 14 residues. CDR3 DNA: TGTGCCAACAGTCGACGAGCTGTAGGTCAGCCCCAGCATTTT. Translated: CANSRRAVGQPQHF.

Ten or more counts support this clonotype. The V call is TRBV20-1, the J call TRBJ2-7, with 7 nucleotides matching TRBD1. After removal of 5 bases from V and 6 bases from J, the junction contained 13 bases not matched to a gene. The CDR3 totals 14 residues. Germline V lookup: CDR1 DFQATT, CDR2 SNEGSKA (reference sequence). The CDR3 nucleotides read TGCAGTGCTGACTTGACAGGGACCAACTCCGAGCAGTACTTC. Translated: CSADLTGTNSEQYF.

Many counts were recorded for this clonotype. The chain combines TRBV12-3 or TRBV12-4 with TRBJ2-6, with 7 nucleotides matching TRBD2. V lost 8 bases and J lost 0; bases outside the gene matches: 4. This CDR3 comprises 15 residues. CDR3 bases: TGTGCCAGCGGGGAGGGCCGCTCTGGGGCCAACGTCCTGACTTTC. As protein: CASGEGRSGANVLTF.

Written as DNA, the CDR3 is TGTGCCAGCAGTGAACAGCTCTCCCCCCTCCCCCCGTTCTTC. This encodes CASSEQLSPLPPFF. The chain recombines TRBV2 with TRBJ2-1; unclear D gene. The length of the CDR3 is 14 residues. The germline V and J ends were trimmed by 2 bases and 15 bases, with 20 bases remaining between them. Germline V gives CDR1 SNHLY, CDR2 FYNNEI. The whole variable domain, remainder taken from reference TRBV2 and TRBJ2-1, is EPEVTQTPSHQVTQMGQEVILRCVPISNHLYFYWYRQILGQKVEFLVSFYNNEISEKSEIFDDQFSVERPDGSNFTLKIRSTKLEDSAMYFCASSEQLSPLPPFFGPGTRLTVL.

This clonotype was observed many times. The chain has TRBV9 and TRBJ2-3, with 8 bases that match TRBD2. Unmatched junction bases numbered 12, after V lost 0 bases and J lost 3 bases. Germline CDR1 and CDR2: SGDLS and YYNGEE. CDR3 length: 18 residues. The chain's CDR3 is CASSVATPQRELTDTQYF. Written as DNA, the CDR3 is TGTGCCAGCAGCGTAGCTACACCACAGCGGGAGTTGACAGATACGCAGTATTTT.

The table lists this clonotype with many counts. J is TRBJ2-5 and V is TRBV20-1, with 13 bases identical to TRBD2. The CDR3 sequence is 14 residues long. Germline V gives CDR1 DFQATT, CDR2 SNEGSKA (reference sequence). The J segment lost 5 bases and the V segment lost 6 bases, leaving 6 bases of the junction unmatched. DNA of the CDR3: TGCAGTGCCAAAACTAGCGGGGGGGCCGAGACCCAGTACTTC. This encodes CSAKTSGGAETQYF.

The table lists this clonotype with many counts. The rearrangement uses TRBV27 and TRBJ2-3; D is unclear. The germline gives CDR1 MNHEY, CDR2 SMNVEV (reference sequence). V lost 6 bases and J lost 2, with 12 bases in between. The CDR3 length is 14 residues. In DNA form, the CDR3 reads TGTGCCAGCAGAGACTGGGAAGTCACAGATACGCAGTATTTT. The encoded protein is CASRDWEVTDTQYF.

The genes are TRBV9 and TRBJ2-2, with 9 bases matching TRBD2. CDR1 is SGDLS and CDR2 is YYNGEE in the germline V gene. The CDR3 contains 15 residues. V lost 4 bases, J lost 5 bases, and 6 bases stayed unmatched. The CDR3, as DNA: TGTGCCAGCAGCTTGCGGGAGGGCCCTACCGGGGAGCTGTTTTTT. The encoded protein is CASSLREGPTGELFF.

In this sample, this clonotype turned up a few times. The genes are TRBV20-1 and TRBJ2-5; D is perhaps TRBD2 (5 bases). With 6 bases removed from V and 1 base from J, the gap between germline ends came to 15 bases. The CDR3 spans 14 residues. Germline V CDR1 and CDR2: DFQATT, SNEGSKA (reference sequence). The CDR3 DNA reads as TGCAGTGCCCCCCCTCAGCGGCTCCAAGAGACCCAGTACTTC. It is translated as CSAPPQRLQETQYF.

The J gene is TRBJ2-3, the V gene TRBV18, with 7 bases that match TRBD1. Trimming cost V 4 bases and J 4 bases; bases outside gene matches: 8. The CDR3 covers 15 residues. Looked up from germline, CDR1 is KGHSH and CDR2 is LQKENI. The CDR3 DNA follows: TGTGCCAGCTCACGCCAGGGACAGACATCAGATACGCAGTATTTT. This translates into CASSRQGQTSDTQYF.

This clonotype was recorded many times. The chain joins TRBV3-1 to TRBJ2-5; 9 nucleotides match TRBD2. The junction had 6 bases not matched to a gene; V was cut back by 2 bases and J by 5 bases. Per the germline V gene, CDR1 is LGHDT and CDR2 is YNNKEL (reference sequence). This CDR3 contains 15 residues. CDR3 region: CASSQRLAGFETQYF. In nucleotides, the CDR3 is TGTGCCAGCAGCCAACGTCTAGCGGGGTTTGAGACCCAGTACTTC.

In DNA form, the CDR3 reads TGTGCCAGCAGCTTGAAGCAGGGTATCCAATTGAACACTGAAGCTTTCTTT. As protein: CASSLKQGIQLNTEAFF. This rearrangement joins TRBV5-4 to TRBJ1-1, with a possible D match to TRBD1 (5 bases). The V end was cut by 1 base, the J end by 0 bases, with 16 bases between. CDR3 length: 17 residues. Germline V gives CDR1 SGHNT, CDR2 YYREEE (reference sequence).

The CDR3 nucleotides are TGTGCCAGCAGTTGGACAGGGCCTGAAGCTTTCTTT. This sequence encodes CASSWTGPEAFF. V usage is TRBV28 and J usage is TRBJ1-1, with 8 nucleotides matching TRBD1. CDR3 length equals 12 residues. Germline assignment: CDR1 MDHEN and CDR2 SYDVKM. The trim removed 4 bases at V and 6 bases at J, leaving 1 base unmatched.

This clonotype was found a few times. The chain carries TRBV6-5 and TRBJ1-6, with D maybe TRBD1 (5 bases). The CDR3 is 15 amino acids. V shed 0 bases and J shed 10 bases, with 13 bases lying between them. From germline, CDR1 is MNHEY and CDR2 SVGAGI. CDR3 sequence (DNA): TGTGCCAGCAGTTACTCGGGAGGGGCGCGATCACCCCTCCACTTT. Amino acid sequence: CASSYSGGARSPLHF.

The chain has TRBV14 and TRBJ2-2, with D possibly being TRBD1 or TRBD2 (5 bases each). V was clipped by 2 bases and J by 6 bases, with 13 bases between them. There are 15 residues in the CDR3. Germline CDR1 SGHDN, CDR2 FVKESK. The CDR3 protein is CASSQFPGLAGELFF. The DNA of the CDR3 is TGTGCCAGCAGCCAATTTCCGGGGCTCGCCGGGGAGCTGTTTTTT.

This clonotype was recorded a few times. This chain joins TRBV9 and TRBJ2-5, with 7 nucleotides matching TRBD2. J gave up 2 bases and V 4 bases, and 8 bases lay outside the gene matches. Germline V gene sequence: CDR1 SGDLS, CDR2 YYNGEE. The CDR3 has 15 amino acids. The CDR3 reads CASSPPRGGQETQYF. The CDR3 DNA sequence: TGTGCCAGCAGCCCCCCGCGCGGGGGACAAGAGACCCAGTACTTC.

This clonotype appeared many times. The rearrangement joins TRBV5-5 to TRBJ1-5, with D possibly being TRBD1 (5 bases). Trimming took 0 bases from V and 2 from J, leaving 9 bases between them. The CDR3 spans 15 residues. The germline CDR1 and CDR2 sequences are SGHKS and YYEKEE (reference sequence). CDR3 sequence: CASSLVGDGNQPQHF. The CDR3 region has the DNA TGTGCCAGCAGCTTGGTTGGGGACGGCAATCAGCCCCAGCATTTT.

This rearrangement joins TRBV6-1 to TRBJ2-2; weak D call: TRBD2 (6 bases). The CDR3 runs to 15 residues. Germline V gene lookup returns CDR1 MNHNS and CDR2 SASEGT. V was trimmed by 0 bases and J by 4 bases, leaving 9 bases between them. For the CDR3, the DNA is TGTGCCAGCAGTGAAGCCGGGGGAGTCACCGGGGAGCTGTTTTTT. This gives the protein CASSEAGGVTGELFF.

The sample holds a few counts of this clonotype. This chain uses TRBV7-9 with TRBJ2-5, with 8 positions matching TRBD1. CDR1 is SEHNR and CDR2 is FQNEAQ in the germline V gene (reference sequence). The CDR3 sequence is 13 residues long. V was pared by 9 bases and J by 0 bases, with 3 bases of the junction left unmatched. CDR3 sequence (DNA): TGTGCCAGTATGACAGGGGACCAAGAGACCCAGTACTTC. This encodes CASMTGDQETQYF.

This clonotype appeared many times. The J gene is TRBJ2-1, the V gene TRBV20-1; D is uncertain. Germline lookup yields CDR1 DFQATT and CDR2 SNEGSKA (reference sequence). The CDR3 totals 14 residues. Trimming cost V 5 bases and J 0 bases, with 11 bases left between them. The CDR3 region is CSAPGLSSYNEQFF. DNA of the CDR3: TGCAGTGCTCCCGGGCTGAGCTCCTACAATGAGCAGTTCTTC.

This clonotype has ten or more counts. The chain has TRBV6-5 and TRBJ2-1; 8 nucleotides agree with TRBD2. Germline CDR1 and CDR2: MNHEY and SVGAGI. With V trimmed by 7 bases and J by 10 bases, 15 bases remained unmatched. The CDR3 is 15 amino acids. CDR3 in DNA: TGTGCCAGCATGGGTATCGGGGGGGGTACAAAGGAGCAGTTCTTC. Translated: CASMGIGGGTKEQFF.